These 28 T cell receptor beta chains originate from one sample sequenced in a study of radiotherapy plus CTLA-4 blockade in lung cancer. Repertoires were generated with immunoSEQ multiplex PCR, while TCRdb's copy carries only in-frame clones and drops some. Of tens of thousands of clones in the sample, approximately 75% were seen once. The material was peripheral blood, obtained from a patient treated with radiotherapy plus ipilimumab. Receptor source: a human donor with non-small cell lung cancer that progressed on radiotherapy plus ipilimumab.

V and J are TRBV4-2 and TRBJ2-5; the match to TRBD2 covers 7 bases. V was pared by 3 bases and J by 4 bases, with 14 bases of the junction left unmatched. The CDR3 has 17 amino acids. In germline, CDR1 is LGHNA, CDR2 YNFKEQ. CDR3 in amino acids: CASSQTYLTSPTETQYF. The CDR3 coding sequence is TGTGCCAGCAGCCAGACTTACCTGACTAGCCCTACAGAGACCCAGTACTTC.

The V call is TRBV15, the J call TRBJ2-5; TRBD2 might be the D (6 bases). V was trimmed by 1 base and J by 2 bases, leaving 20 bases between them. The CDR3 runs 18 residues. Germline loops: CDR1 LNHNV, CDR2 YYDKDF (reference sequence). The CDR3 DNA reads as TGTGCCACCAGCAGAGGACTAACACTCTCCGGGAGTCAAGAGACCCAGTACTTC. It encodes CATSRGLTLSGSQETQYF.

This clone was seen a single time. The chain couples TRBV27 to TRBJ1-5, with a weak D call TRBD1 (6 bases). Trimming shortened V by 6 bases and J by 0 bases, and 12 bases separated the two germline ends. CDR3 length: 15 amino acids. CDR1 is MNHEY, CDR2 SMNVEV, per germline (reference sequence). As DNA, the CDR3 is TGTGCCAGCAGGTCCGGGACAATTAGCAATCAGCCCCAGCATTTT. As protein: CASRSGTISNQPQHF.

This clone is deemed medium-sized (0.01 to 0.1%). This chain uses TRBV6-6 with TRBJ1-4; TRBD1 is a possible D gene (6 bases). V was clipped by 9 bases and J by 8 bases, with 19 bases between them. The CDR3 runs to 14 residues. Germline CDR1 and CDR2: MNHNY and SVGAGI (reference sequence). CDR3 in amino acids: CASRGRGGKEKLFF. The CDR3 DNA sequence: TGTGCCAGTCGGGGCAGGGGAGGGAAAGAAAAACTGTTTTTT.

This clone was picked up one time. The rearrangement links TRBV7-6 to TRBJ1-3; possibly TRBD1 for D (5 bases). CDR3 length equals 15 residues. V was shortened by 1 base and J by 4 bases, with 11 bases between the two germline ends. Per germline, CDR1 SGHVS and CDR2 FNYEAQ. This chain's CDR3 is CASSLEGYGGNTIYF. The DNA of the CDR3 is TGTGCCAGCAGCTTAGAGGGGTATGGAGGAAACACCATATATTTT.

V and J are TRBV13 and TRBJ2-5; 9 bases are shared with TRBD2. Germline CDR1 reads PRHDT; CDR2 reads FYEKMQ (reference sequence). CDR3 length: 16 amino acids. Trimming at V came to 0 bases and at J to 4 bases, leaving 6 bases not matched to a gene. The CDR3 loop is CASSLGLAGVTETQYF. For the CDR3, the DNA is TGTGCCAGCAGCTTAGGTTTAGCGGGGGTCACAGAGACCCAGTACTTC.

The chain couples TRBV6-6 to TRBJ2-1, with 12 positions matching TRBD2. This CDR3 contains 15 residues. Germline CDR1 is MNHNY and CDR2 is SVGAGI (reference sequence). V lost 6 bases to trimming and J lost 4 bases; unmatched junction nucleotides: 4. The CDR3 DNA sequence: TGTGCCAGCAGCCAACTAGCGGGGGGTTACAATGAGCAGTTCTTC. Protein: CASSQLAGGYNEQFF.

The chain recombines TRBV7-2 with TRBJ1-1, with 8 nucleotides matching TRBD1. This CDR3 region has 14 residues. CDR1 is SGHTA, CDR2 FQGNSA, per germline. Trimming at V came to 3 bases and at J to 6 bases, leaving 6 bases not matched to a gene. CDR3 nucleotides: TGTGCCAGCAGCTTTTCAACAGGGGGACCTGAAGCTTTCTTT. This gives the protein CASSFSTGGPEAFF.

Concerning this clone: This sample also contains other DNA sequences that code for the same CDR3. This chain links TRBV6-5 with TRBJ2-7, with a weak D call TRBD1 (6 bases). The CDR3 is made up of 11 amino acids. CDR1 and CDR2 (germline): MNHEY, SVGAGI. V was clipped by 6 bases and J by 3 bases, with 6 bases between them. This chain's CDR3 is CASRQGYEQYF. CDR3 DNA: TGTGCCAGCAGACAGGGCTACGAGCAGTACTTC.

The CDR3 DNA reads TGTGCCAGCAGTTCTCAAAACAGGGATGCCTACAATGAGCAGTTCTTC. This gives the protein CASSSQNRDAYNEQFF. This sequence joins TRBV6-6 and TRBJ2-1; TRBD1 is a possible D gene (6 bases). The CDR3 runs to 16 residues. Deletions cut 4 bases from V and 2 bases from J, with 15 bases between. The germline CDR1 and CDR2 sequences are MNHNY and SVGAGI (reference sequence).

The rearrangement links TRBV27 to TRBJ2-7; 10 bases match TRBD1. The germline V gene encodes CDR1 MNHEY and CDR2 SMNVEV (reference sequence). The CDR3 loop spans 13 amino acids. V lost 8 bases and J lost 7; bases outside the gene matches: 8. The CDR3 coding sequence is TGTGCCAGCGGCAGACAGGGGGCGAGGGAGCAGTACTTC. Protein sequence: CASGRQGAREQYF.

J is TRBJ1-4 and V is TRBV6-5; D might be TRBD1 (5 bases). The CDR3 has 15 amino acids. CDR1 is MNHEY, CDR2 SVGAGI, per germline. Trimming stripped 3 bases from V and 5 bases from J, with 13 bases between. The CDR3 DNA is TGTGCCAGCAGTTATTACGGCCAGGGAAATGAAAAACTGTTTTTT. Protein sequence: CASSYYGQGNEKLFF.

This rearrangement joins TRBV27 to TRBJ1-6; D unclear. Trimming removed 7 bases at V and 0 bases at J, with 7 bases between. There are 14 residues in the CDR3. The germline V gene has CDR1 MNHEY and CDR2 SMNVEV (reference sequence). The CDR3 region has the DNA TGTGCCAGCATGGGGAGCTCCTATAATTCACCCCTCCACTTT. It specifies CASMGSSYNSPLHF.

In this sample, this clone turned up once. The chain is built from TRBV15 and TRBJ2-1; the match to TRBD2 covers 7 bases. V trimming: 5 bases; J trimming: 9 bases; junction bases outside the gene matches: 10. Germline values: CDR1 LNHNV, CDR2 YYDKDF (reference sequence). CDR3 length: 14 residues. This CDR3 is CATSSRSGVGEQFF. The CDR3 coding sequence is TGTGCCACCAGCTCCCGGAGCGGGGTGGGTGAGCAGTTCTTC.

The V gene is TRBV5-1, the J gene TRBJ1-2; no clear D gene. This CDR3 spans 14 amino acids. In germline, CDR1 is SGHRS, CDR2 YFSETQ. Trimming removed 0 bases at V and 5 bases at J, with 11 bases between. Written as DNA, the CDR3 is TGCGCCAGCAGCTTGGCTGGAGAGACTTATGGCTACACCTTC. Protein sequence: CASSLAGETYGYTF. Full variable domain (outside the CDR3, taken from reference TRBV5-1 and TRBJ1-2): KAGVTQTPRYLIKTRGQQVTLSCSPISGHRSVSWYQQTPGQGLQFLFEYFSETQRNKGNFPGRFSGRQFSNSRSEMNVSTLELGDSALYLCASSLAGETYGYTFGSGTRLTVV.

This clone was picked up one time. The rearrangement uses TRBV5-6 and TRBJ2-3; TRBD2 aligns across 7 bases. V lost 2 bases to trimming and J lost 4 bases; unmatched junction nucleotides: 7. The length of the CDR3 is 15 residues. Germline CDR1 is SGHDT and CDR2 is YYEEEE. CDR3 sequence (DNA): TGTGCCAGCAGCTTAAGAGCGGGGATGGCAGATACGCAGTATTTT. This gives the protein CASSLRAGMADTQYF. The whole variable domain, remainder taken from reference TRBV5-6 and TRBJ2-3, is DAGVTQSPTHLIKTRGQQVTLRCSPKSGHDTVSWYQQALGQGPQFIFQYYEEEERQRGNFPDRFSGHQFPNYSSELNVNALLLGDSALYLCASSLRAGMADTQYFGPGTRLTVL.

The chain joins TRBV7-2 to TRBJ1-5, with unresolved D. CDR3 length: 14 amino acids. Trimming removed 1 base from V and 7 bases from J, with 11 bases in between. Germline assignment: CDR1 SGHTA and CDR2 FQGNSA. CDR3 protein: CASSLGSAGQPQHF. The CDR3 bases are TGTGCCAGCAGCTTAGGATCCGCGGGGCAGCCCCAGCATTTT.

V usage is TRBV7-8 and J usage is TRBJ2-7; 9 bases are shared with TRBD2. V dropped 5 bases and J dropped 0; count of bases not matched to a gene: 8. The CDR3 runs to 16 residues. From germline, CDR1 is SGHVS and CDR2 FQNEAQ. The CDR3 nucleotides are TGTGCCAGCAGCCCAAGACTAGCGGAGCTCTCCTACGAGCAGTACTTC. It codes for CASSPRLAELSYEQYF. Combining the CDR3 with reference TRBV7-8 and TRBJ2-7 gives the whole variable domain GAGVSQSPRYKVAKRGQDVALRCDPISGHVSLFWYQQALGQGPEFLTYFQNEAQLDKSGLPSDRFFAERPEGSVSTLKIQRTQQEDSAVYLCASSPRLAELSYEQYFGPGTRLTVT.

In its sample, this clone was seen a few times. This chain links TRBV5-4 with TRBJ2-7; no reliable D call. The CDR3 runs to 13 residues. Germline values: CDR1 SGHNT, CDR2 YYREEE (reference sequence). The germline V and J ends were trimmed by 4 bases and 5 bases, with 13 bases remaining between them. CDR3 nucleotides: TGTGCCAGCAGCCTACAGCAGAGCCACGAGCAGTACTTC. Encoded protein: CASSLQQSHEQYF.

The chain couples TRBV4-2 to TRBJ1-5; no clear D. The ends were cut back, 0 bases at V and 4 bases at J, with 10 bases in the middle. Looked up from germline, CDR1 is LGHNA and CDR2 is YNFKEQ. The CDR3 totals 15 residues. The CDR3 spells CASSQELVSNQPQHF. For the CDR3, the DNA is TGTGCCAGCAGCCAAGAATTGGTTAGTAATCAGCCCCAGCATTTT.

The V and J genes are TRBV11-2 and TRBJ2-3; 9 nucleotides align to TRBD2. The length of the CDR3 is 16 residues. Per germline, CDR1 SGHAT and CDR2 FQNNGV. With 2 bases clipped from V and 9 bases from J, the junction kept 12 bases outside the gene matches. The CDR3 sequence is CASSLIGGGAAETQYF. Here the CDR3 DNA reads TGTGCCAGCAGCTTAATTGGCGGGGGGGCCGCTGAAACGCAGTATTTT.

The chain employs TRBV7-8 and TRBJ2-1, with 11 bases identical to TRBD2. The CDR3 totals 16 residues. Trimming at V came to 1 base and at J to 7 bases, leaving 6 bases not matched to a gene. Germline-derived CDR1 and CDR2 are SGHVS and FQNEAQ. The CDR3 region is CASSLGSSGGFNEQFF. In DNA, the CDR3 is TGTGCCAGCAGCTTAGGTTCTAGCGGGGGGTTTAATGAGCAGTTCTTC.

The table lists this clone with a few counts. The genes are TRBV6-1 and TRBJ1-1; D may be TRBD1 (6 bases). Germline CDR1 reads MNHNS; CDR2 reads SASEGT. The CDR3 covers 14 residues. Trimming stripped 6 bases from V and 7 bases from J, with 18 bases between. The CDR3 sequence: CASSPEQGLGEAFF. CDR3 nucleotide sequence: TGTGCCAGCAGCCCTGAACAGGGATTGGGTGAAGCTTTCTTT.

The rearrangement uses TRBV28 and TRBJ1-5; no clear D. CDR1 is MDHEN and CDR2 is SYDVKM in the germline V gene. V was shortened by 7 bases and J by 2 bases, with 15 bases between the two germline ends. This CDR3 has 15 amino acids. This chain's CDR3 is CASIPEGLGNQPQHF. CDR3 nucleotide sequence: TGTGCCAGCATACCAGAGGGCTTGGGCAATCAGCCCCAGCATTTT.

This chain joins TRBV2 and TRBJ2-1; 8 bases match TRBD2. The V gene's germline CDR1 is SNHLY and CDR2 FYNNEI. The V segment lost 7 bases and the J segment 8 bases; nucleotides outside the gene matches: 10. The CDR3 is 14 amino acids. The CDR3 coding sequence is TGTGCCAGCATTGGCGGGGGGACCTGGTATGAGCAGTTCTTC. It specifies CASIGGGTWYEQFF.

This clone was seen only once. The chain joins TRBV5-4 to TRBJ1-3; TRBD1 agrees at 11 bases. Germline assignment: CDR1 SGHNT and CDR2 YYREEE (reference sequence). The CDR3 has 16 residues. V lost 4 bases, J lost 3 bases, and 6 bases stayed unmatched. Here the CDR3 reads CASSEGQGAGGNTIYF. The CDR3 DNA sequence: TGTGCCAGCAGCGAAGGACAGGGGGCGGGTGGAAACACCATATATTTT.

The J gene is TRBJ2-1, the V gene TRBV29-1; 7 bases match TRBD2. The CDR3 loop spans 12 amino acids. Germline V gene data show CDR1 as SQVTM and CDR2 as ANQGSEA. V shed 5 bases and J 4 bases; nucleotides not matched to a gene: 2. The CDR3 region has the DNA TGCAGCGTTAAGGGACTATACAATGAGCAGTTCTTC. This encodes CSVKGLYNEQFF.

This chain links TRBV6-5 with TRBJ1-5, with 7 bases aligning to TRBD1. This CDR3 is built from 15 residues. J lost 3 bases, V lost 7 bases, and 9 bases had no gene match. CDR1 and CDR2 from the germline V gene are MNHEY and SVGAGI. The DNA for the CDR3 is TGTGCCAGCACCGGACAGGCCAGGGCCAATCAGCCCCAGCATTTT. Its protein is CASTGQARANQPQHF.